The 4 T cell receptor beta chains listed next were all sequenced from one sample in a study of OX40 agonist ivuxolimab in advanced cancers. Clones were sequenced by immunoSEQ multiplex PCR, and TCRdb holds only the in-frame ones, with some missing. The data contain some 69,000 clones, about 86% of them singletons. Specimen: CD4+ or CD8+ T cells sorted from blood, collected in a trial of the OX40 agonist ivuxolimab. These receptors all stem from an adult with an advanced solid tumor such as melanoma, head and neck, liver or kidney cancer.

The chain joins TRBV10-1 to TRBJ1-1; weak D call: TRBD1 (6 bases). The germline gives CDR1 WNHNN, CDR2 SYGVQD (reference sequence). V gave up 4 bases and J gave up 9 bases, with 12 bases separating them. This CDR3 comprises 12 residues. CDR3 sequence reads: CASSVTGQKAFF. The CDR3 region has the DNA TGCGCCAGCAGTGTGACAGGTCAAAAAGCTTTCTTT.

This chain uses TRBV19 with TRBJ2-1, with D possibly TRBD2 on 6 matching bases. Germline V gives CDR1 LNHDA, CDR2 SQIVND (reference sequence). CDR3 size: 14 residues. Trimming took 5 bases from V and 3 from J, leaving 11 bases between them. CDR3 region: CASSSAEGYNEQFF. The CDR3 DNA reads TGTGCCAGTAGTTCGGCGGAGGGCTACAATGAGCAGTTCTTC.

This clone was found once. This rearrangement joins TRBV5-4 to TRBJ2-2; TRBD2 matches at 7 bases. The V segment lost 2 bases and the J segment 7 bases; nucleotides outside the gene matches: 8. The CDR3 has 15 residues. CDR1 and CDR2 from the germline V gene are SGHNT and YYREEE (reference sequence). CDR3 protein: CASSLGAGEGGELFF. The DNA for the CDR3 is TGTGCCAGCAGCTTAGGGGCGGGAGAAGGCGGGGAGCTGTTTTTT. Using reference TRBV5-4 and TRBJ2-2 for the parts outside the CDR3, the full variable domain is ETGVTQSPTHLIKTRGQQVTLRCSSQSGHNTVSWYQQALGQGPQFIFQYYREEENGRGNFPPRFSGLQFPNYSSELNVNALELDDSALYLCASSLGAGEGGELFFGEGSRLTVL.

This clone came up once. For the CDR3, the DNA is TGTGCCAGCAGCTTGGCCGGTGGTGCGGGGAACACTGAAGCTTTCTTT. Residues: CASSLAGGAGNTEAFF. This chain links TRBV5-4 with TRBJ1-1; D unresolved. Trimming left V 0 bases short and J 1 base short, with 13 bases between. Per germline, CDR1 SGHNT and CDR2 YYREEE (reference sequence). The CDR3 covers 16 residues.